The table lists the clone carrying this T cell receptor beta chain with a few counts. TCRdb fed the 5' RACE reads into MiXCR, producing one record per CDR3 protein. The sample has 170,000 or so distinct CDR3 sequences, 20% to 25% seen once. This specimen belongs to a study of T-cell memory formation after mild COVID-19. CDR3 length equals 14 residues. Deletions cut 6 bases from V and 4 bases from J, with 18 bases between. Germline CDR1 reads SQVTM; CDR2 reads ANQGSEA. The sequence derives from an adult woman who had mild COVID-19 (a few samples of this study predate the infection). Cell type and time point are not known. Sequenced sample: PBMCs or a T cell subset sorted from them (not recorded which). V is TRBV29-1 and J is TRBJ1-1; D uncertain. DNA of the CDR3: TGCAGCGTGCTCCCAAACGGAGGCACCACTGAAGCTTTCTTT. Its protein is CSVLPNGGTTEAFF.